One sample yielded the 9 T cell receptor beta chains listed below, sequenced in a study of cytomegalovirus exposure and HLA in healthy donors. A multiplex PCR was run with 60 Vbeta primers and 13 Jbeta primers. Here immunoSEQ multiplex PCR was the method, and the copy in TCRdb shows in-frame clones only, minus some. The repertoire holds 64,000 or so clones, with about two thirds as singletons. Sequencing input: PBMCs. The origin of the receptors is a woman in her forties or fifties in good health and CMV-seropositive.

The chain uses TRBV10-2 and TRBJ1-1, with TRBD1 as a possible D gene (5 bases). The CDR3 is made up of 14 amino acids. V lost 7 bases, J lost 6 bases, and 18 bases lay in between. CDR1 is WSHSY and CDR2 is SAAADI in the germline V gene. The CDR3 reads CASITQGGVAEAFF. The CDR3 bases are TGCGCCAGCATCACTCAGGGTGGCGTAGCTGAAGCTTTCTTT.

This chain connects TRBV13 to TRBJ2-6; 14 bases fit TRBD2. Trimming at V came to 5 bases and at J to 4 bases, leaving 4 bases not matched to a gene. The CDR3 has 17 residues. Germline V gene data show CDR1 as PRHDT and CDR2 as FYEKMQ (reference sequence). The CDR3 sequence is CASSPGLAGVGANVLTF. The CDR3 region has the DNA TGTGCCAGCAGCCCGGGACTAGCGGGAGTCGGGGCCAACGTCCTGACTTTC. Combining the CDR3 with reference TRBV13 and TRBJ2-6 gives the whole variable domain AAGVIQSPRHLIKEKRETATLKCYPIPRHDTVYWYQQGPGQDPQFLISFYEKMQSDKGSIPDRFSAQQFSDYHSELNMSSLELGDSALYFCASSPGLAGVGANVLTFGAGSRLTVL.

The chain recombines TRBV7-2 with TRBJ1-2; TRBD1 agrees at 8 bases. With V trimmed by 5 bases and J by 4 bases, 9 bases remained unmatched. The CDR3 is 15 amino acids. From germline, CDR1 is SGHTA and CDR2 FQGNSA. CDR3 sequence (DNA): TGTGCCAGCAGCCCCGGACAGGGCAGGGGCTATGGCTACACCTTC. Protein: CASSPGQGRGYGYTF.

This sequence joins TRBV5-4 and TRBJ1-2; 7 nucleotides agree with TRBD1. This CDR3 has 14 amino acids. After removal of 3 bases from V and 2 bases from J, the junction contained 4 bases not matched to a gene. Germline V lookup: CDR1 SGHNT, CDR2 YYREEE (reference sequence). CDR3 in amino acids: CASSSGQINYGYTF. The DNA of the CDR3 is TGTGCCAGCAGCTCGGGACAGATAAACTATGGCTACACCTTC. The whole variable domain, remainder taken from reference TRBV5-4 and TRBJ1-2, is ETGVTQSPTHLIKTRGQQVTLRCSSQSGHNTVSWYQQALGQGPQFIFQYYREEENGRGNFPPRFSGLQFPNYSSELNVNALELDDSALYLCASSSGQINYGYTFGSGTRLTVV.

The gene calls are TRBV5-1 and TRBJ2-1; no reliable D call. The V and J ends lost 4 bases and 6 bases respectively, with 11 bases between them. Germline-derived CDR1 and CDR2 are SGHRS and YFSETQ. The CDR3 sequence is 13 residues long. CDR3 in amino acids: CASSQTSSNEQFF. As DNA, the CDR3 is TGCGCCAGCAGCCAAACTTCTTCCAATGAGCAGTTCTTC. Variable domain in full (rest from reference TRBV5-1 and TRBJ2-1): KAGVTQTPRYLIKTRGQQVTLSCSPISGHRSVSWYQQTPGQGLQFLFEYFSETQRNKGNFPGRFSGRQFSNSRSEMNVSTLELGDSALYLCASSQTSSNEQFFGPGTRLTVL.

This clone has a handful of counts. J is TRBJ2-7 and V is TRBV28; 9 bases are a match to TRBD2. Germline V gives CDR1 MDHEN, CDR2 SYDVKM. The CDR3 contains 16 residues. After removal of 8 bases from V and 5 bases from J, the junction contained 16 bases not matched to a gene. CDR3: CASRFTASSGDHEQYF. DNA of the CDR3: TGTGCCAGCCGGTTTACAGCGTCTAGCGGGGACCACGAGCAGTACTTC.

The chain couples TRBV15 to TRBJ2-3, with D perhaps TRBD2 (6 bases). Trimming stripped 0 bases from V and 6 bases from J, with 7 bases between. This CDR3 spans 13 amino acids. Looked up from germline, CDR1 is LNHNV and CDR2 is YYDKDF (reference sequence). The CDR3 reads CATSRDRGDTQYF. The CDR3 bases are TGTGCCACCAGCAGAGATCGGGGGGATACGCAGTATTTT.

This chain uses TRBV27 with TRBJ1-1; D ambiguous. V shed 5 bases and J shed 1 base, with 14 bases lying between them. Germline loops: CDR1 MNHEY, CDR2 SMNVEV (reference sequence). The CDR3 totals 15 residues. The CDR3, as DNA: TGTGCCAGCAGTCCTTCATGGGCCACGAACACTGAAGCTTTCTTT. As protein: CASSPSWATNTEAFF.

For this clone: Different DNA sequences within this sample yield the same CDR3. The chain employs TRBV27 and TRBJ1-3; D is perhaps TRBD1 (5 bases). CDR1 MNHEY and CDR2 SMNVEV come from the germline V gene (reference sequence). The CDR3 covers 13 residues. Trimming removed 6 bases at V and 7 bases at J, with 13 bases between. The CDR3 protein is CASSPSGGNTIYF. CDR3 DNA sequence: TGTGCCAGCAGCCCCTCCGGGGGGAACACCATATATTTT.